The clone carrying this T cell receptor beta chain was seen more than once but under ten times. The data are from a study of blood T cells in healthy people across ages. The CDR3 is 13 amino acids. Germline lookup yields CDR1 SQVTM and CDR2 ANQGSEA. V dropped 7 bases and J dropped 2 bases, with 13 bases sitting between them. A J-beta primer mix and a sample-barcoded 5' primer were used in a second PCR of about 7 to 12 cycles. TCRdb re-called the 5' RACE reads with MiXCR, one entry per CDR3 protein. The table shows 1.5 million to 2 million distinct CDR3 sequences, with roughly 27% occurring only once. This receptor was taken from a woman aged 25 to 39 in good health. Sequenced input: blood. This rearrangement joins TRBV29-1 to TRBJ2-3; no definite D call. The CDR3 nucleotides are TGCAGCGCTGCGCGGATTCTCACAGATACGCAGTATTTT. Protein: CSAARILTDTQYF.